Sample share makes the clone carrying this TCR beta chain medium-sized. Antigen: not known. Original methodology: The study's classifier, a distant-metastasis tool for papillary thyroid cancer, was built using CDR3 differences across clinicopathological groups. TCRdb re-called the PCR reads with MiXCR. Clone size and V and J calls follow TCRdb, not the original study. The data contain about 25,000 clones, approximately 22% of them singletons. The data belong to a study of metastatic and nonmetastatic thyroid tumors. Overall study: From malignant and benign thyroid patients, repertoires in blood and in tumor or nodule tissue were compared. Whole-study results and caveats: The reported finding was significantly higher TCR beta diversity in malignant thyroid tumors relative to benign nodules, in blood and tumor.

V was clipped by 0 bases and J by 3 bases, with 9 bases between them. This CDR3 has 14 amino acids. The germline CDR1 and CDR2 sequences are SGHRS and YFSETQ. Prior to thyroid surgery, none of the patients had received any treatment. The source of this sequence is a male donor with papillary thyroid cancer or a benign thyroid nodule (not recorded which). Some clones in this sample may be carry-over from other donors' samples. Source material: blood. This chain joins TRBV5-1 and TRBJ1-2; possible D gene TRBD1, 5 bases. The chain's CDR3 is CASSLGGVDYGYTF. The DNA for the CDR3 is TGCGCCAGCAGCTTGGGGGGGGTTGACTATGGCTACACCTTC.